Each of the 22 T cell receptor beta chains below was sequenced from the same sample in a study of blood T cell repertoires in COVID-19. Clones were sequenced by immunoSEQ multiplex PCR, and TCRdb holds only the in-frame ones, with some missing. The table shows approximately 240,000 clones, with 75% to 85% occurring only once. The sequenced sample consisted of peripheral blood. The receptors derive from a woman in her thirties or forties who had recovered from COVID-19.

V gene TRBV27 combines with J gene TRBJ2-7; TRBD1 is a possible D gene (6 bases). V lost 7 bases and J lost 1, with 17 bases in between. The V gene's germline CDR1 is MNHEY and CDR2 SMNVEV (reference sequence). CDR3 length: 15 residues. The CDR3 DNA is TGTGCCAGCAACAAAGGGACAACTCCTTCCTACGAGCAGTACTTC. Translated, it gives CASNKGTTPSYEQYF.

The chain joins TRBV19 to TRBJ2-3, with 8 bases aligning to TRBD2. The CDR3 contains 13 residues. The trim removed 7 bases at V and 5 bases at J, leaving 5 bases unmatched. Germline V gene data show CDR1 as LNHDA and CDR2 as SQIVND (reference sequence). The CDR3 here is CASKTSDIDTQYF. In DNA, the CDR3 is TGTGCCAGTAAGACTAGCGATATAGATACGCAGTATTTT.

This chain's CDR3 is CAIAPSGGAGELFF. The CDR3, as DNA: TGTGCCATCGCCCCTAGCGGGGGGGCCGGGGAGCTGTTTTTT. The V gene is TRBV10-3, the J gene TRBJ2-2; TRBD2 matches 12 bases. After removal of 8 bases from V and 6 bases from J, the junction contained 4 bases not matched to a gene. Germline CDR1 is ENHRY and CDR2 is SYGVKD. The CDR3 consists of 14 residues.

The chain recombines TRBV2 with TRBJ1-2; the match to TRBD1 covers 9 bases. The CDR3 is 15 amino acids. J was trimmed by 9 bases and V by 6 bases; bases with no gene match: 14. CDR1 and CDR2 from the germline V gene are SNHLY and FYNNEI. The CDR3 DNA follows: TGTGCCAGCAGGAGAGGATCCGGGACAGGGTCCCGCTACACCTTC. Amino acids: CASRRGSGTGSRYTF.

V and J are TRBV10-1 and TRBJ2-1; D might be TRBD2 (5 bases). Germline-derived CDR1 and CDR2 are WNHNN and SYGVQD (reference sequence). Trimming stripped 8 bases from V and 0 bases from J, with 14 bases between. CDR3 length equals 15 residues. CDR3 sequence (DNA): TGCGCCAGCCTTCAACTAGACGCCTCCTACAATGAGCAGTTCTTC. Encoded protein: CASLQLDASYNEQFF.

The chain combines TRBV7-3 with TRBJ2-2; maybe TRBD1 (7 bases). The V gene's germline CDR1 is SGHTA and CDR2 FQGTGA. CDR3 length: 15 residues. V was pared by 2 bases and J by 6 bases, with 13 bases between. In nucleotides, the CDR3 is TGTGCCAGCAGCTTATTGACAGGGAGGTCCGGGGAGCTGTTTTTT. Translating it yields CASSLLTGRSGELFF.

The chain has TRBV15 and TRBJ1-5; 7 bases align to TRBD1. CDR1 is LNHNV and CDR2 is YYDKDF in the germline V gene (reference sequence). The V gene end was trimmed by 3 bases and the J gene end by 7 bases; junction bases not matched to a gene: 12. The CDR3 totals 16 residues. CDR3 bases: TGTGCCACCAGCAGGGATCCTGGGAAAGGGGGCCAGCCCCAGCATTTT. Protein sequence: CATSRDPGKGGQPQHF.

The chain employs TRBV6-4 and TRBJ1-5; D perhaps matches TRBD1 (6 bases). This CDR3 is 14 amino acids long. Germline V gene data show CDR1 as MRHNA and CDR2 as SNTAGT. With 4 bases removed from V and 6 bases from J, the gap between germline ends came to 13 bases. The CDR3 bases are TGTGCCAGCAGTGCCCTCCAGGGGAGTCAGCCCCAGCATTTT. This sequence encodes CASSALQGSQPQHF.

J is TRBJ2-1 and V is TRBV19; 10 nucleotides agree with TRBD1. The germline V gene has CDR1 LNHDA and CDR2 SQIVND (reference sequence). This CDR3 is 15 amino acids long. V shed 1 base and J 8 bases; nucleotides not matched to a gene: 5. The CDR3 coding sequence is TGTGCCAGTAGTATAGTGGGGACAGGGGCCGATGAGCAGTTCTTC. Translation: CASSIVGTGADEQFF.

A note on this clone: Other DNA variants within this sample encode the same CDR3. The CDR3 sequence is CASSPDRVQETQYF. CDR3 nucleotides: TGTGCCAGCTCACCGGACAGGGTCCAAGAGACCCAGTACTTC. The chain has TRBV18 and TRBJ2-5; 8 nucleotides line up with TRBD1. The CDR3 runs to 14 residues. The ends lost 3 bases at V and 1 base at J; junction bases unmatched: 1. Per germline, CDR1 KGHSH and CDR2 LQKENI.

This clone showed up just a few times. V usage is TRBV2 and J usage is TRBJ1-1; TRBD1 agrees at 9 bases. This CDR3 comprises 15 residues. Germline CDR1 reads SNHLY; CDR2 reads FYNNEI. The V and J ends lost 6 bases and 5 bases, in that order; junction bases with no gene match: 10. For the CDR3, the DNA is TGTGCCAGCAGAATTCTCCGGGACAGGGTTACTGAAGCTTTCTTT. It translates to CASRILRDRVTEAFF.

The rearrangement links TRBV29-1 to TRBJ1-2; TRBD1 aligns across 7 bases. The CDR3 extends over 11 amino acids. Germline V lookup: CDR1 SQVTM, CDR2 ANQGSEA. J lost 5 bases, V lost 7 bases, and 4 bases had no gene match. As DNA, the CDR3 is TGCAGCGCAGACAGGGTTTATGGCTACACCTTC. Translation gives CSADRVYGYTF.

This clone was seen only once. CDR3 region: CATSRDAQNSGNTIYF. In DNA form, the CDR3 reads TGTGCCACCAGCAGAGATGCACAGAACTCTGGAAACACCATATATTTT. The chain is built from TRBV15 and TRBJ1-3; D remains ambiguous. Trimming cost V 0 bases and J 0 bases, with 9 bases left between them. The germline V gene has CDR1 LNHNV and CDR2 YYDKDF (reference sequence). The CDR3 spans 16 residues.

The chain recombines TRBV5-4 with TRBJ1-6; D may be TRBD1 (5 bases). There are 16 residues in the CDR3. Per the germline V gene, CDR1 is SGHNT and CDR2 is YYREEE (reference sequence). Trimming left V 4 bases short and J 8 bases short, with 19 bases between. CDR3 in DNA: TGTGCCAGCAGCCCCCAAGGCAGGGATCGGGATTCACCCCTCCACTTT. Translation: CASSPQGRDRDSPLHF. Full variable domain (rest looked up from reference TRBV5-4 and TRBJ1-6): ETGVTQSPTHLIKTRGQQVTLRCSSQSGHNTVSWYQQALGQGPQFIFQYYREEENGRGNFPPRFSGLQFPNYSSELNVNALELDDSALYLCASSPQGRDRDSPLHFGNGTRLTVT.

The chain couples TRBV7-7 to TRBJ2-6; unclear D gene. This CDR3 has 16 residues. V lost 5 bases to trimming and J lost 0 bases, with 11 bases between them. The germline gives CDR1 SSHAT, CDR2 FNYEAQ (reference sequence). The CDR3 nucleotides are TGTGCCAGCAGCCCGAGTCCGGGCTCTGGGGCCAACGTCCTGACTTTC. Translated: CASSPSPGSGANVLTF.

This clone was seen a single time. This chain uses TRBV29-1 with TRBJ2-2, with a possible D match to TRBD2 (5 bases). This CDR3 is built from 14 residues. The V end lost 4 bases, the J end lost 2 bases, and 11 bases lay between the germline ends. The germline CDR1 and CDR2 sequences are SQVTM and ANQGSEA. This CDR3 reads CSVGGLENTGELFF. In DNA form, the CDR3 reads TGCAGCGTTGGAGGGTTGGAAAACACCGGGGAGCTGTTTTTT.

The chain is built from TRBV25-1 and TRBJ1-4, with D possibly being TRBD1 (5 bases). Germline CDR1 MGHDK, CDR2 SYGVNS. The CDR3 covers 18 residues. V dropped 10 bases and J dropped 0 bases, with 24 bases sitting between them. CDR3 in DNA: TGTGCCAACCCTGGGGGGGGGAACCAATATCCAACTAATGAAAAACTGTTTTTT. Translating it yields CANPGGGNQYPTNEKLFF.

This clone was recorded once. In DNA form, the CDR3 reads TGTGCCAGCAGCGCTGGGACACTTCGAGAGACCCAGTACTTC. Translating gives CASSAGTLRETQYF. The chain recombines TRBV7-3 with TRBJ2-5; D might be TRBD1 (6 bases). The CDR3 runs 14 residues. Germline CDR1 SGHTA, CDR2 FQGTGA. The V end lost 5 bases, the J end lost 4 bases, and 14 bases lay between the germline ends.

The chain employs TRBV28 and TRBJ1-2; tentative D call: TRBD1 (5 bases). Trimming removed 8 bases at V and 4 bases at J, with 11 bases between. The germline gives CDR1 MDHEN, CDR2 SYDVKM. This CDR3 is 12 amino acids long. The CDR3 DNA reads TGTGCCAGCGTTTCAAGGGGCTATGGCTACACCTTC. It specifies CASVSRGYGYTF.

In its sample, this clone was seen many times. This chain uses TRBV4-1 with TRBJ1-1; the D is unclear. The CDR3 contains 17 residues. V was pared by 1 base and J by 0 bases, with 15 bases between. The V gene's germline CDR1 is MGHRA and CDR2 YSYEKL. The CDR3 spells CASSQGAQPSMNTEAFF. The CDR3 bases are TGCGCCAGCAGCCAAGGGGCACAACCGTCTATGAACACTGAAGCTTTCTTT.

This chain connects TRBV19 to TRBJ1-3; D gene uncertain. Germline assignment: CDR1 LNHDA and CDR2 SQIVND (reference sequence). Deletions cut 3 bases from V and 0 bases from J, with 6 bases between. This CDR3 comprises 14 residues. DNA of the CDR3: TGTGCCAGTAGTATCCCATCCTCTGGAAACACCATATATTTT. Protein product: CASSIPSSGNTIYF.

This chain uses TRBV2 with TRBJ2-7, with 11 bases matching TRBD1. The germline V gene has CDR1 SNHLY and CDR2 FYNNEI. The CDR3 is made up of 15 amino acids. Trimming at V came to 5 bases and at J to 7 bases, leaving 10 bases not matched to a gene. DNA of the CDR3: TGTGCCAGCAGTCTAGGGGGGACAGGGGGACTAGAGCAGTACTTC. Its translation: CASSLGGTGGLEQYF.